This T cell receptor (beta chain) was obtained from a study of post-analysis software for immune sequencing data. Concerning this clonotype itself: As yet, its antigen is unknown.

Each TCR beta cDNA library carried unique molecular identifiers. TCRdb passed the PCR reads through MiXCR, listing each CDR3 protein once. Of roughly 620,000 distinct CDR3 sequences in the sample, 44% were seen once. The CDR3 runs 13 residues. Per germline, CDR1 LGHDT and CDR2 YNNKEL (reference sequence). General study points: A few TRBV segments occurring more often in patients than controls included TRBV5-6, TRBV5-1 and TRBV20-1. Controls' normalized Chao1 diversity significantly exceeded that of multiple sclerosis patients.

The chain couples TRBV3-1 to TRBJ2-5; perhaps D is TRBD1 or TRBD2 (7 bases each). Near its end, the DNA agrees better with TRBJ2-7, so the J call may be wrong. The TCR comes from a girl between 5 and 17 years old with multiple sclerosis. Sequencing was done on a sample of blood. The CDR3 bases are TGTGCCAGCAGCCAGGCCAGGGGGGGCGAGCAGTACTTC. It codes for CASSQARGGEQYF.